The source of this T cell receptor beta chain is a study of T cells in Graves' hyperthyroidism and ophthalmopathy. The TCR beta CDR3 regions underwent amplification using RNA transcripts as the source. Researchers ran a first-round RT-PCR on the TCR CDR3 using the HTBI primer set. TCRdb reprocessed the multiplex PCR reads via MiXCR and lists one record per CDR3 protein. This sample carries 550,000 to 700,000 distinct CDR3 sequences, about 43% of them seen once, and the ten largest clones take roughly 19%. Overall study results and limits: Ophthalmopathy was distinguished from stable hyperthyroidism by 13 V-J signatures. Most thyroid clonotypes expanded above 0.001 were also detected in blood. The model anticipated ophthalmopathy a median about six months pre-onset.

Each diagnosis was grounded in clinical symptoms, serum thyroxine and TRAb, thyroid ultrasound, and orbital computed tomography. In germline, CDR1 is ENHRY, CDR2 SYGVKD. The CDR3 consists of 18 residues. The V gene lost 6 bases and the J gene lost 6 bases, with 27 bases spanning the gap. Of note for this clonotype: The antigen is not known.

The gene calls are TRBV10-3 and TRBJ1-3, with D perhaps matching TRBD1 (6 bases). Sequenced: peripheral blood or thyroid tissue (not recorded which). This receptor was obtained from an adult woman with Graves' disease, either hyperthyroidism or ophthalmopathy (not recorded which). In DNA, the CDR3 is TGTGCCATCAGCGCAGAAATTGCCTACAGGGTAGGAAAAAACACCATATATTTT. It codes for CAISAEIAYRVGKNTIYF.